Each of the 17 T cell receptor beta chains below was sequenced from the same sample in a study of shared clonotypes between healthy human individuals. Libraries were prepared by immunoSEQ multiplex PCR; TCRdb keeps only in-frame clonotypes and omits some of them. The sample contains 1.4 million or so clones, about 98.5% of which appear only once. Sequencing was done on a sample of naive CD4+ T cells sorted from blood. Subset defined: CD45RA+ positively selected. The origin of the receptors is a young man in good health.

V is TRBV5-1 and J is TRBJ2-1, with TRBD2 identical over 8 bases. V shed 2 bases, J shed 9 bases, and the junction held 16 bases outside the gene matches. Germline V gene data show CDR1 as SGHRS and CDR2 as YFSETQ. The CDR3 totals 17 residues. The CDR3 nucleotides are TGCGCCAGCAGCTTCCAGGCGGGAGGAATGCTTACAGGTGAGCAGTTCTTC. It specifies CASSFQAGGMLTGEQFF.

V usage is TRBV28 and J usage is TRBJ1-3, with D perhaps matching TRBD1 (5 bases). The CDR3 loop spans 17 amino acids. V was pared by 2 bases and J by 0 bases, with 14 bases between. Germline values: CDR1 MDHEN, CDR2 SYDVKM. CDR3 residues: CASSLEAGRSSGNTIYF. The CDR3 coding sequence is TGTGCCAGCAGTTTAGAGGCGGGACGCAGCTCTGGAAACACCATATATTTT. Looking up the rest from reference TRBV28 and TRBJ1-3 gives the full variable domain: DVKVTQSSRYLVKRTGEKVFLECVQDMDHENMFWYRQDPGLGLRLIYFSYDVKMKEKGDIPEGYSVSREKKERFSLILESASTNQTSMYLCASSLEAGRSSGNTIYFGEGSWLTVV.

The chain employs TRBV18 and TRBJ1-1; no clear D. With 5 bases removed from V and 13 bases from J, the gap between germline ends came to 17 bases. In germline, CDR1 is KGHSH, CDR2 LQKENI. This CDR3 spans 12 amino acids. The CDR3 DNA reads TGTGCCAGCTCAGCGAGGACTGTGGCTGATTTCTTT. This codes for CASSARTVADFF.

The chain employs TRBV4-3 and TRBJ2-1; D unclear. From germline, CDR1 is LGHNA and CDR2 YSLEER. Between the trimmed V and J ends, which lost 0 bases and 4 bases, there was a span of 22 bases. The CDR3 covers 19 residues. CDR3 residues: CASSQDLSIPWRPYNEQFF. Written as DNA, the CDR3 is TGCGCCAGCAGCCAAGATCTAAGCATTCCTTGGCGTCCGTACAATGAGCAGTTCTTC.

The table lists this clone with a count of one. V usage is TRBV7-2 and J usage is TRBJ2-7; 10 nucleotides agree with TRBD2. In germline, CDR1 is SGHTA, CDR2 FQGNSA. The V gene end was trimmed by 4 bases and the J gene end by 4 bases; junction bases not matched to a gene: 4. The CDR3 is 14 amino acids. The CDR3 DNA reads TGTGCCAGCAGCTCCTCTAGCGGGAGATACGAGCAGTACTTC. Encoded protein: CASSSSSGRYEQYF.

V gene TRBV25-1 combines with J gene TRBJ2-1, with 9 bases fitting TRBD1. The CDR3 runs to 16 residues. Germline V gene lookup returns CDR1 MGHDK and CDR2 SYGVNS. With V trimmed by 6 bases and J by 2 bases, 8 bases remained unmatched. The chain's CDR3 is CASRAPGQGPYNEQFF. The CDR3 DNA reads as TGTGCCAGCAGGGCACCGGGACAGGGCCCCTACAATGAGCAGTTCTTC.

The chain carries TRBV11-2 and TRBJ1-1, with unresolved D. This CDR3 is built from 13 residues. The V and J ends lost 2 bases and 5 bases respectively, with 9 bases between them. Germline V CDR1 and CDR2: SGHAT, FQNNGV. CDR3 region: CASSLSRRTEAFF. CDR3 nucleotides: TGTGCCAGCAGCTTATCCAGGAGGACTGAAGCTTTCTTT.

The chain employs TRBV28 and TRBJ2-6; D remains unclear. Germline assignment: CDR1 MDHEN and CDR2 SYDVKM. This CDR3 region has 15 residues. Trimming cost V 5 bases and J 2 bases, with 10 bases left between them. The CDR3 here is CASSRGLPGANVLTF. DNA of the CDR3: TGTGCCAGCAGTCGAGGCTTACCTGGGGCCAACGTCCTGACTTTC.

The chain combines TRBV5-1 with TRBJ2-7; possibly TRBD1 for D (5 bases). In germline, CDR1 is SGHRS, CDR2 YFSETQ. The CDR3 totals 14 residues. V was pared by 1 base and J by 2 bases, with 10 bases between. The CDR3 reads CASSLPETAYEQYF. The CDR3 bases are TGCGCCAGCAGCTTGCCCGAGACAGCCTACGAGCAGTACTTC.

With respect to this clone: Other DNA sequences within the sample encode an identical CDR3. This chain links TRBV18 with TRBJ2-5; unclear D gene. Trimming cost V 2 bases and J 4 bases, with 5 bases left between them. CDR3 length equals 12 residues. Germline V gene sequence: CDR1 KGHSH, CDR2 LQKENI. For the CDR3, the DNA is TGTGCCAGCTCACCAGGCAGAGAGACCCAGTACTTC. It yields the protein CASSPGRETQYF.

This chain joins TRBV28 and TRBJ2-7; D assignment may be TRBD1 or TRBD2 (5 bases each). There are 12 residues in the CDR3. V shed 4 bases and J shed 5 bases, with 9 bases lying between them. Per the germline V gene, CDR1 is MDHEN and CDR2 is SYDVKM. The CDR3 DNA reads as TGTGCCAGCAGTTGGGAGACAGACGAGCAGTACTTC. Its protein product is CASSWETDEQYF.

V usage is TRBV6-5 and J usage is TRBJ2-3; maybe TRBD2 (5 bases). Trimming shortened V by 2 bases and J by 4 bases, and 13 bases separated the two germline ends. From germline, CDR1 is MNHEY and CDR2 SVGAGI. The CDR3 totals 15 residues. For the CDR3, the DNA is TGTGCCAGCAGTTACGCGGGCCCCAAGCCAGATACGCAGTATTTT. Translation gives CASSYAGPKPDTQYF.

J is TRBJ1-2 and V is TRBV5-4; possible D gene TRBD1, 5 bases. The germline CDR1 and CDR2 sequences are SGHNT and YYREEE (reference sequence). The CDR3 length is 14 residues. The V gene lost 2 bases and the J gene lost 2 bases, with 10 bases spanning the gap. The CDR3 loop reads CASSFRRENYGYTF. As DNA, the CDR3 is TGTGCCAGCAGCTTCCGCAGGGAGAACTATGGCTACACCTTC.

The chain has TRBV5-6 and TRBJ2-7; tentatively, D is TRBD1 (6 bases). Trimming removed 2 bases at V and 0 bases at J, with 12 bases between. This CDR3 spans 15 amino acids. Germline V gives CDR1 SGHDT, CDR2 YYEEEE. CDR3 residues: CASSFRTASSYEQYF. The CDR3 DNA reads as TGTGCCAGCAGCTTCCGGACAGCGAGCTCCTACGAGCAGTACTTC.

This chain uses TRBV13 with TRBJ2-2; D possibly uses TRBD1 or TRBD2 (6 bases each). V dropped 0 bases and J dropped 9 bases, with 20 bases sitting between them. Germline V gene sequence: CDR1 PRHDT, CDR2 FYEKMQ (reference sequence). The CDR3 totals 17 residues. The chain's CDR3 is CASSLGQGRGLFRELFF. The CDR3 DNA reads TGTGCCAGCAGCTTAGGACAGGGACGGGGACTTTTCAGGGAGCTGTTTTTT.

This rearrangement joins TRBV9 to TRBJ2-7; D unresolved. The CDR3 contains 15 residues. Trimming took 0 bases from V and 5 from J, leaving 15 bases between them. Germline V gives CDR1 SGDLS, CDR2 YYNGEE. CDR3 amino acids: CASSVESSFSDEQYF. The CDR3 bases are TGTGCCAGCAGCGTAGAATCCTCTTTCAGCGACGAGCAGTACTTC.

This clone was seen a single time. The chain employs TRBV29-1 and TRBJ2-3; D call uncertain. The CDR3 length is 10 residues. Per germline, CDR1 SQVTM and CDR2 ANQGSEA. V lost 5 bases to trimming and J lost 10 bases, with 10 bases between them. In DNA, the CDR3 is TGCAGCGTTAAAACGAGGCCGCAGTATTTT. The encoded protein is CSVKTRPQYF.